This is a list of T cell receptor beta chains from one sample in a study of shared clonotypes between healthy human individuals. The repertoire was sequenced with immunoSEQ multiplex PCR; TCRdb's copy has only in-frame clones and lacks some. The data contain approximately 1,500,000 clones, 95% to 99% of them singletons. The material sequenced was naive CD4+ T cells sorted from blood. These receptors all stem from a man younger than 45 in good health. Each CDR3 is given with its conserved first and last residue. D genes are given only for firm matches. Expanded clones get a size class; other rows say once, few or many, or leave the size out.

>TRBJ2-5|-|TRBD1|TRBV14
TGTGCCAGCAGCCACAACCCACAGGGGCGAGAGACCCAGTACTTC
CASSHNPQGRETQYF
>TRBJ1-1|-|-|TRBV27
TGTGCCAGCAGTTTTGGACGGGGAATGAACACTGAAGCTTTCTTT
CASSFGRGMNTEAFF
>TRBJ1-5|-|-|TRBV19
TGTGCCAGTAGTATAGTTTACAGGAATCAGCCCCAGCATTTT
CASSIVYRNQPQHF
>TRBJ2-5|once|-|TRBV4-3
TGCGCCAGCAGCCACGGAGATGGGGCTGAAGAGACCCAGTACTTC
CASSHGDGAEETQYF
>TRBJ1-2|once|-|TRBV10-3
TGTGCCATCAGTGAGAGGGGTGTTGGTGGCTACACCTTC
CAISERGVGGYTF
>TRBJ2-5|-|-|TRBV15
TGTGCCACCACCAACCTGCGAGGGAGTGAGACCCAGTACTTC
CATTNLRGSETQYF
>TRBJ2-5|-|TRBD1|TRBV5-5
TGTGCCAGCAGCTTGGCAGGGGGTTGGGAGACCCAGTACTTC
CASSLAGGWETQYF
>TRBJ2-1|-|TRBD2|TRBV7-6
TGTGCCAGCAGCTTAGCGAGGTCCGGACTAGCGGCCTACAATGAGCAGTTCTTC
CASSLARSGLAAYNEQFF
>TRBJ2-1|-|-|TRBV11-2
TGTGCCAGCAGCCCCCATACACCGACAGAGTTCTTC
CASSPHTPTEFF
>TRBJ2-7|-|-|TRBV4-3
TGCGCCAGCAGCCAAGGTGGCTACGAGCAGTACTTC
CASSQGGYEQYF
>TRBJ2-2|-|-|TRBV2
TGTGCCAGCAGAGTTGGATGGACCGGGGAGCTGTTTTTT
CASRVGWTGELFF
>TRBJ2-7|-|-|TRBV19
TGTGCCAGTTCCGAGGTAGGGTCCTACGAGCAGTACTTC
CASSEVGSYEQYF
>TRBJ1-3|-|-|TRBV30
TGTGCCTGGAGTGATGTGTTCGGAAACACCATATATTTT
CAWSDVFGNTIYF
>TRBJ2-7|-|-|TRBV5-5
TGTGCCAGCAGCCCACAGCGAGCCTACGAGCAGTACTTC
CASSPQRAYEQYF
>TRBJ2-7|-|TRBD2|TRBV11-2
TGTGCCAGCAGCTGGAACGGGGCGGGAGCCACCTACGAGCAGTACTTC
CASSWNGAGATYEQYF
>TRBJ1-1|-|-|TRBV18
TGTGCCAGCTCACGTGACAGGAACACTGAAGCTTTCTTT
CASSRDRNTEAFF
>TRBJ2-7|-|TRBD2|TRBV28
TGTGCCAGCAGACTCCGTCGGGAGGGGGGAGAGCAGTACTTC
CASRLRREGGEQYF
>TRBJ1-1|-|-|TRBV28
TGTGCCAGCAGTCCTTCGCCAGGGTTTTGGCTATCGGACACTGAAGCTTTCTTT
CASSPSPGFWLSDTEAFF
>TRBJ1-4|-|-|TRBV28
TGTGCCAGCACCCAGAAGAATGAAAAACTGTTTTTT
CASTQKNEKLFF
>TRBJ2-3|-|TRBD2|TRBV7-6
TGTGCCAGCAGCATCGGAGCGGGAGGACGAGATACGCAGTATTTT
CASSIGAGGRDTQYF
>TRBJ2-1|-|-|TRBV7-6
TGTGCCAGCGGCCAGGGCGGTGCGTCAAGCGAGCAGTTCTTC
CASGQGGASSEQFF
>TRBJ2-1|-|TRBD2|TRBV18
TGTGCCAGCGCAGACCGCGGGAGGGCCCACAATGAGCAGTTCTTC
CASADRGRAHNEQFF
>TRBJ2-3|-|TRBD1|TRBV5-1
TGCGCCAGCAAACAGGGGGCTGGAGCAGATACGCAGTATTTT
CASKQGAGADTQYF
>TRBJ2-7|-|-|TRBV5-1
TGCGCCAGCAGCCGCCCAGGGGCCTACGAGCAGTACTTC
CASSRPGAYEQYF
>TRBJ2-5|-|TRBD1|TRBV2
TGTGCCAGCAGAGCCGGGACAGGGGGCAGAGTCCAAGAGACCCAGTACTTC
CASRAGTGGRVQETQYF
>TRBJ2-1|-|-|TRBV27
TGTGCCAGCCGAACGGGCTTACCCTCCTACAATGAGCAGTTCTTC
CASRTGLPSYNEQFF
>TRBJ1-1|-|TRBD1|TRBV28
TGTGCCAGCAGTTTAGGGACAGGGGGCCGCGTTGTTAAGAACACTGAAGCTTTCTTT
CASSLGTGGRVVKNTEAFF
>TRBJ1-2|-|TRBD1|TRBV30
TGTGCCTGGATCCGGGACAGTGCGAGCTATGGCTACACCTTC
CAWIRDSASYGYTF
>TRBJ1-1|once|-|TRBV7-9
TGTGCCAGCTTGATGGGGGGCCGCGGGAACACTGAAGCTTTCTTT
CASLMGGRGNTEAFF
>TRBJ1-5|-|TRBD1|TRBV10-1
TGCGCCAGCAGTGCGGACAGGCCAGGTTCGCCCCAGCATTTT
CASSADRPGSPQHF
>TRBJ1-5|-|-|TRBV4-3
TGCGCCAGCAGCCAATCTCGGGTGAGCAATCAGCCCCAGCATTTT
CASSQSRVSNQPQHF
>TRBJ1-2|-|-|TRBV7-2
TGTGCCAGCAGCTCAGATTCCCAGGGGATTGCCACCTTC
CASSSDSQGIATF
>TRBJ2-5|-|-|TRBV11-2
TGTGCCAGCAGGAACAGGGACCAGACCCAGTACTTC
CASRNRDQTQYF
>TRBJ2-1|-|TRBD1|TRBV15
TGTGCCACCAGCAGAGGGGGACAGGGTTCCTACAATGAGCAGTTCTTC
CATSRGGQGSYNEQFF
>TRBJ2-7|-|-|TRBV29-1
TGCAGCGTTGCGTTAGCGTACGAGCAGTACTTC
CSVALAYEQYF
>TRBJ2-5|once|TRBD1|TRBV30
TGTGCCTGGGGGACAGGGGGCGCCGAGACCCAGTACTTC
CAWGTGGAETQYF
>TRBJ2-1|-|-|TRBV14
TGTGCCAGCAGCCCCGGGCCCTACAATGAGCAGTTCTTC
CASSPGPYNEQFF
>TRBJ2-7|-|-|TRBV28
TGTGCCAGCAGTCCACCCGGGCCAAAATTCTACGAGCAGTACTTC
CASSPPGPKFYEQYF
>TRBJ2-3|-|-|TRBV7-6
TGTGCCAGCAGCTTAGTGTGGGAGGTGGATACGCAGTATTTT
CASSLVWEVDTQYF
>TRBJ2-5|-|TRBD1|TRBV5-4
TGTGCCAGCAGCTTGGAACAGGGGGGAGAGACCCAGTACTTC
CASSLEQGGETQYF
>TRBJ2-7|-|-|TRBV7-9
TGTGCCAGCAGCCCAGGGATCAGGTACGAGCAGTACTTC
CASSPGIRYEQYF
>TRBJ2-7|-|-|TRBV11-2
TGTGCCAGCAGCTTTTCTGCGGAGCCCTTCTCCTACGAGCAGTACTTC
CASSFSAEPFSYEQYF
>TRBJ2-7|-|-|TRBV2
TGTGCCAGCAGTGAAGGCCATCGGTACGAGCAGTACTTC
CASSEGHRYEQYF
>TRBJ2-1|-|TRBD1|TRBV5-1
TGCGCCAGCAGCTTGGCCCGGGACAGTTGGCGAGTGTTCTTC
CASSLARDSWRVFF
>TRBJ2-7|-|-|TRBV18
TGTGCCAGCTCACCATTTGCGGTGGGTGGGGTGGACGAGCAGTACTTC
CASSPFAVGGVDEQYF
>TRBJ1-3|-|-|TRBV2
TGTGCCAGCAGGGCCGAAAACACCATATATTTT
CASRAENTIYF
>TRBJ2-1|-|TRBD2|TRBV10-3
TGTGCCATCAGTGCGGGACTAGCGGACTACAATGAGCAGTTCTTC
CAISAGLADYNEQFF
>TRBJ2-5|once|TRBD2|TRBV18
TGTGCCAGCTCACCAATAGCGGGAGTTTTAGAGACCCAGTACTTC
CASSPIAGVLETQYF
>TRBJ1-5|-|-|TRBV11-3
TGTGCCAGCAGCCCAGCAGGTCCCAGCAATCAGCCCCAGCATTTT
CASSPAGPSNQPQHF
>TRBJ2-3|-|TRBD2|TRBV4-1
TGCGCCAGCAGAGAGGGGACTAGCGGGAGTTCAGATACGCAGTATTTT
CASREGTSGSSDTQYF
>TRBJ1-4|-|-|TRBV5-1
TGCGCCAGCAGCTTTGACACCGCACTAAATGAAAAACTGTTTTTT
CASSFDTALNEKLFF
>TRBJ2-7|-|-|TRBV7-2
TGTGCCAGCAGCTTAATCATTCCCTACGAGCAGTACTTC
CASSLIIPYEQYF
>TRBJ2-1|once|TRBD2|TRBV6-4
TGTGCCAGCAGTCCCGAAGCGGGAGCGTACAATGAGCAGTTCTTC
CASSPEAGAYNEQFF
>TRBJ1-1|once|-|TRBV28
TGTGCCAGCAGTCTCCCGACTGAAGCTTTCTTT
CASSLPTEAFF
>TRBJ2-1|-|TRBD2|TRBV18
TGTGCCAGCTCACGGACTAGCGGGAGGGCCGAGAATGAGCAGTTCTTC
CASSRTSGRAENEQFF
>TRBJ2-2|-|TRBD2|TRBV5-1
TGCGCCAGTAAGAGCACTAGCGTTGTTACCGGGGAGCTGTTTTTT
CASKSTSVVTGELFF
>TRBJ2-1|-|TRBD2|TRBV18
TGTGCCAGCTCGTCCACTAGCGGGAGACCCTACAATGAGCAGTTCTTC
CASSSTSGRPYNEQFF
>TRBJ2-4|-|-|TRBV14
TGTGCCAGCAGCCAAGAGGGGGCACGGAACATTCAGTACTTC
CASSQEGARNIQYF
>TRBJ1-4|-|-|TRBV5-1
TGCGCCAGCAGCCGTGACGGGAACAGGGCGACGACTAATGAAAAACTGTTTTTT
CASSRDGNRATTNEKLFF
>TRBJ1-2|-|TRBD1|TRBV11-2
TGTGCCAGCAGCCCCCGGGACAGGGGCCTCTATGGCTACACCTTC
CASSPRDRGLYGYTF